These 22 T cell receptor beta chains originate from one sample sequenced in a study of T cell changes during pregnancy in multiple sclerosis. Libraries were prepared by immunoSEQ multiplex PCR; TCRdb keeps only in-frame clonotypes and omits some of them. The table has about 100,000 clones, over 80% seen once. The sequenced sample was peripheral blood, obtained after pregnancy. These receptors originate from a female donor with multiple sclerosis, enrolled in a pregnancy study.

The rearrangement uses TRBV5-6 and TRBJ1-5; 9 bases match TRBD1. The germline V gene has CDR1 SGHDT and CDR2 YYEEEE. V shed 5 bases and J 4 bases; nucleotides not matched to a gene: 7. This CDR3 region has 15 residues. CDR3 nucleotide sequence: TGTGCCAGCAGTTTACAGGGGGCTCGGAATCAGCCCCAGCATTTT. Protein sequence: CASSLQGARNQPQHF. Variable domain in full (rest from reference TRBV5-6 and TRBJ1-5): DAGVTQSPTHLIKTRGQQVTLRCSPKSGHDTVSWYQQALGQGPQFIFQYYEEEERQRGNFPDRFSGHQFPNYSSELNVNALLLGDSALYLCASSLQGARNQPQHFGDGTRLSIL.

This chain connects TRBV6-1 to TRBJ2-3; possible D gene TRBD2, 5 bases. Per germline, CDR1 MNHNS and CDR2 SASEGT. The CDR3 has 14 amino acids. Deletions cut 3 bases from V and 4 bases from J, with 11 bases between. In DNA, the CDR3 is TGTGCCAGCAGTGACTCAGCGGACCCAGATACGCAGTATTTT. It specifies CASSDSADPDTQYF.

The chain joins TRBV19 to TRBJ1-5, with no clear D. The germline V gene has CDR1 LNHDA and CDR2 SQIVND (reference sequence). With 7 bases removed from V and 0 bases from J, the gap between germline ends came to 16 bases. CDR3 length: 16 amino acids. CDR3 in DNA: TGTGCCAGTATCCTTCCCGTCGGGTATAGCAATCAGCCCCAGCATTTT. Translated, it gives CASILPVGYSNQPQHF.

The V and J genes are TRBV6-4 and TRBJ2-1; TRBD2 agrees at 8 bases. V lost 1 base and J lost 7; bases outside the gene matches: 6. This CDR3 has 15 residues. Per germline, CDR1 MRHNA and CDR2 SNTAGT. The CDR3 DNA sequence: TGTGCCAGCAGTGACTTTGCGGGAGGTCTAAATGAGCAGTTCTTC. Its protein product is CASSDFAGGLNEQFF.

The gene calls are TRBV5-1 and TRBJ2-7, with 8 nucleotides matching TRBD1. The germline V gene has CDR1 SGHRS and CDR2 YFSETQ. There are 13 residues in the CDR3. Trimming removed 5 bases from V and 5 bases from J; junction bases left unmatched: 6. In DNA, the CDR3 is TGCGCCAGCAGTGGAGACAGGGGACACGAGCAGTACTTC. As protein: CASSGDRGHEQYF.

V and J are TRBV29-1 and TRBJ2-5; 7 nucleotides align to TRBD2. V was pared by 5 bases and J by 5 bases, with 8 bases of the junction left unmatched. The CDR3 loop spans 13 amino acids. Per germline, CDR1 SQVTM and CDR2 ANQGSEA. This CDR3 is CSVLRGYWETQYF. The CDR3 DNA follows: TGCAGCGTTTTGCGGGGGTATTGGGAGACCCAGTACTTC.

V is TRBV7-2 and J is TRBJ2-7; 8 bases map to TRBD1. The germline gives CDR1 SGHTA, CDR2 FQGNSA. The CDR3 is 15 amino acids. Unmatched junction bases numbered 4, after V lost 1 base and J lost 2 bases. The CDR3 DNA reads TGTGCCAGCAGCTTAGTTGCGACAGGGGCCTACGAGCAGTACTTC. Translating gives CASSLVATGAYEQYF.

The chain couples TRBV9 to TRBJ1-1, with 9 bases aligning to TRBD1. V shed 2 bases, J shed 6 bases, and the junction held 8 bases outside the gene matches. The germline gives CDR1 SGDLS, CDR2 YYNGEE. This CDR3 contains 15 residues. The CDR3 here is CASSVHGTGISEAFF. The DNA of the CDR3 is TGTGCCAGCAGCGTGCACGGGACAGGGATTTCTGAAGCTTTCTTT.

This clone was recorded once. J is TRBJ1-5 and V is TRBV5-1; 8 bases fit TRBD1. With 2 bases clipped from V and 7 bases from J, the junction kept 8 bases outside the gene matches. CDR1 and CDR2 from the germline V gene are SGHRS and YFSETQ. The CDR3 length is 15 residues. This CDR3 is CASSFGTGERQPQHF. CDR3 bases: TGCGCCAGCAGCTTCGGGACAGGAGAAAGGCAGCCCCAGCATTTT.

The chain employs TRBV9 and TRBJ1-3, with 8 bases lining up with TRBD1. Germline-derived CDR1 and CDR2 are SGDLS and YYNGEE. The CDR3 is made up of 16 amino acids. The J segment lost 0 bases and the V segment lost 4 bases, leaving 6 bases of the junction unmatched. CDR3 loop: CASSRRGQDSGNTIYF. CDR3 nucleotides: TGTGCCAGCAGCCGGAGGGGACAGGACTCTGGAAACACCATATATTTT.

V is TRBV6-6 and J is TRBJ2-6; TRBD2 matches at 7 bases. Germline CDR1 reads MNHNY; CDR2 reads SVGAGI (reference sequence). This CDR3 is 16 amino acids long. V shed 0 bases, J shed 4 bases, and the junction held 3 bases outside the gene matches. CDR3 DNA sequence: TGTGCCAGCAGTTACTCCGGGGGGTCCGGGGCCAACGTCCTGACTTTC. Amino acids: CASSYSGGSGANVLTF.

V is TRBV5-1 and J is TRBJ2-7; 16 nucleotides match TRBD2. Germline CDR1 and CDR2: SGHRS and YFSETQ. The CDR3 has 19 amino acids. V shed 4 bases and J 1 base; nucleotides not matched to a gene: 11. The CDR3 nucleotides read TGCGCCAGCAGCCCCCCGGGACTAGCGGGAGGGCCGAGTTCCTACGAGCAGTACTTC. Its protein product is CASSPPGLAGGPSSYEQYF.

V gene TRBV7-8 combines with J gene TRBJ2-7; tentatively, D is TRBD1 (5 bases). CDR1 SGHVS and CDR2 FQNEAQ come from the germline V gene. V was cut by 6 bases and J by 3 bases, with 30 bases left in between. This CDR3 is 19 amino acids long. The CDR3 here is CASSWIPPFGANAGYEQYF. CDR3 coding DNA: TGTGCCAGCAGTTGGATACCCCCTTTTGGGGCTAACGCCGGCTACGAGCAGTACTTC.

The rearrangement uses TRBV28 and TRBJ2-7; D is possibly TRBD1 (5 bases). The CDR3 consists of 13 residues. The ends were cut back, 4 bases at V and 6 bases at J, with 13 bases in the middle. Germline loops: CDR1 MDHEN, CDR2 SYDVKM. The CDR3 here is CASSSPQGAEQYF. CDR3 DNA sequence: TGTGCCAGCAGTTCCCCTCAAGGGGCCGAGCAGTACTTC.

As to this clone: A read error may account for a junction end that differs from germline. V and J are TRBV7-9 and TRBJ2-3; the match to TRBD2 covers 8 bases. Germline CDR1 and CDR2: SEHNR and FQNEAQ (reference sequence). This CDR3 region has 14 residues. The CDR3 DNA follows: TGTGCCAGCAGCTTCCGGGAGGGCACCGATACGCAGTATTTT. It translates to CASSFREGTDTQYF. Using reference TRBV7-9 and TRBJ2-3 for the parts outside the CDR3, the full variable domain is DTGVSQNPRHKITKRGQNVTFRCDPISEHNRLYWYRQTLGQGPEFLTYFQNEAQLEKSRLLSDRFSAERPKGSFSTLEIQRTEQGDSAMYLCASSFREGTDTQYFGPGTRLTVL.

Note on this clone: A read error may account for a junction end that differs from germline. The chain couples TRBV7-7 to TRBJ2-1; no firm D call. Per germline, CDR1 SSHAT and CDR2 FNYEAQ (reference sequence). CDR3 length: 14 residues. CDR3 bases: TGTGCTAGCAGCTTAGATCTAAACGCGAATGAGCAGTTCTTC. It yields the protein CASSLDLNANEQFF.

This clone was detected only once. This chain joins TRBV15 and TRBJ2-5; tentatively, D is TRBD1 (5 bases). This CDR3 is 14 amino acids long. CDR1 is LNHNV, CDR2 YYDKDF, per germline (reference sequence). V lost 4 bases and J 7 bases, leaving 16 bases between the germline ends. The CDR3 reads CATSTQVRSGTQYF. CDR3 nucleotides: TGTGCCACCAGCACACAGGTGAGGTCGGGGACCCAGTACTTC. Full variable domain (outside the CDR3, taken from reference TRBV15 and TRBJ2-5): DAMVIQNPRYQVTQFGKPVTLSCSQTLNHNVMYWYQQKSSQAPKLLFHYYDKDFNNEADTPDNFQSRRPNTSFCFLDIRSPGLGDTAMYLCATSTQVRSGTQYFGPGTRLLVL.

This sequence joins TRBV6-5 and TRBJ1-2, with D unresolved. The germline V gene encodes CDR1 MNHEY and CDR2 SVGAGI. Trimming stripped 4 bases from V and 6 bases from J, with 12 bases between. This CDR3 comprises 13 residues. CDR3 sequence: CASSSPFGHGYTF. The CDR3, as DNA: TGTGCCAGCAGTTCTCCTTTTGGCCATGGCTACACCTTC.

This sequence joins TRBV14 and TRBJ2-3, with 7 bases lining up with TRBD1. CDR1 and CDR2 (germline): SGHDN, FVKESK. Trimming took 5 bases from V and 3 from J; bases not matched to a gene: 5. The CDR3 sequence is 14 residues long. The chain's CDR3 is CASSARQGTDTQYF. Written as DNA, the CDR3 is TGTGCCAGCAGCGCCCGACAGGGTACAGATACGCAGTATTTT.

This chain links TRBV6-4 with TRBJ2-7; 12 nucleotides line up with TRBD2. Germline V gene data show CDR1 as MRHNA and CDR2 as SNTAGT. V lost 4 bases and J lost 6; bases outside the gene matches: 4. The CDR3 totals 14 residues. The CDR3, as DNA: TGTGCCAGCAGTGGGGCTAGCGGGAGGGTCGAGCAGTACTTC. Its translation: CASSGASGRVEQYF.

The V gene is TRBV5-1, the J gene TRBJ1-4; D not resolved. The CDR3 runs 16 residues. V shed 0 bases and J shed 5 bases, with 14 bases lying between them. The germline CDR1 and CDR2 sequences are SGHRS and YFSETQ. The CDR3 coding sequence is TGCGCCAGCAGCTTGGGCGGCAGAGCACCAAATGAAAAACTGTTTTTT. Translated: CASSLGGRAPNEKLFF.

This clone was detected only once. The chain employs TRBV19 and TRBJ2-2; 11 nucleotides line up with TRBD2. CDR1 is LNHDA and CDR2 is SQIVND in the germline V gene (reference sequence). CDR3 size: 15 residues. V shed 3 bases and J 9 bases; nucleotides not matched to a gene: 6. The CDR3 DNA is TGTGCCAGTAGTATTCCAACTAGCGGGAGCCGGGAGCTGTTTTTT. This translates into CASSIPTSGSRELFF.